These 27 T cell receptor beta chains share one sample of origin, sequenced in a study of T cells in women clearing cervical HPV infection. Method: immunoSEQ multiplex PCR; TCRdb's copy keeps in-frame clones and lacks some. In total, the table holds 30,000 to 45,000 clones. The sequenced sample was blood buffy coat. These receptors came from a woman aged 18-70 years with a cervical HPV16 infection that either progressed to CIN3+ or cleared (not recorded which).

As to this clone: The CDR3 goes on 3 residues after the read ends, and that part is filled in from the germline J gene. The chain couples TRBV5-4 to TRBJ2-5; TRBD2 agrees at 9 bases. V was pared by 0 bases and J by 4 bases, with 7 bases of the junction left unmatched. The CDR3 covers 16 residues. Per germline, CDR1 SGHNT and CDR2 YYREEE (reference sequence). CDR3 amino acids: CASSLVAAGGPETQYF. CDR3 bases read: TGTGCCAGCAGCTTGGTAGCAGCGGGAGGCCCAGAGACC.

Remarks on this clone: The read terminates 3 residues ahead of where the CDR3 ends, so the germline J gene completes it. The rearrangement joins TRBV9 to TRBJ1-2, with D possibly matching TRBD1 (5 bases). V was shortened by 0 bases and J by 3 bases, with 9 bases between the two germline ends. Germline V gene data show CDR1 as SGDLS and CDR2 as YYNGEE. This CDR3 is built from 14 residues. The sequenced part of the CDR3 DNA is TGTGCCAGCAGCGTAGGGGAGGGGCACTATGGC. It codes for CASSVGEGHYG. The whole CDR3 sequence reads CASSVGEGHYGYTF.

Comment on this clone: Read coverage stops 3 residues before the CDR3 terminus; the germline J gene supplies the remainder. V gene TRBV19 combines with J gene TRBJ2-5, with a possible D match to TRBD1 (7 bases). V was clipped by 10 bases and J by 5 bases, with 17 bases between them. Looked up from germline, CDR1 is LNHDA and CDR2 is SQIVND (reference sequence). The CDR3 is 13 residues long. The CDR3 spells CATKKEGAETQYF. CDR3 bases read: TGTGCCACCAAAAAGGAGGGGGCGGAGACC.

As for this clone: The read halts 3 residues ahead of the CDR3 end, with the missing end drawn from the germline J gene. The chain carries TRBV5-1 and TRBJ2-7; perhaps TRBD2 as D (5 bases). CDR3 size: 15 residues. Deletions cut 5 bases from V and 6 bases from J, with 21 bases between. CDR1 and CDR2 (germline): SGHRS, YFSETQ. CDR3 loop: CASRQTSTGEGEQYF. Incomplete CDR3 DNA: TGCGCCAGCAGGCAAACCAGCACTGGAGAGGGCGAG.

About this clone: The read is 3 residues too short to cover the CDR3 end, so that end is filled in from the germline J gene. This chain uses TRBV7-9 with TRBJ1-4, with D perhaps TRBD1 (5 bases). CDR3 size: 15 residues. CDR1 and CDR2 from the germline V gene are SEHNR and FQNEAQ (reference sequence). The V end was cut by 5 bases, the J end by 4 bases, with 14 bases between. The CDR3 spells CASSSAGLGNEKLFF. The CDR3 bases that were read are TGTGCCAGCAGCAGCGCAGGGTTGGGTAATGAAAAA.

As for this clone: The read stops 3 residues short of the end of the CDR3; the missing end is completed from the germline J gene. J is TRBJ1-5 and V is TRBV20-1, with 10 bases identical to TRBD1. CDR1 DFQATT and CDR2 SNEGSKA come from the germline V gene (reference sequence). The CDR3 is made up of 15 amino acids. Losses at the gene ends were 1 base for V and 7 bases for J; bases not matched to a gene: 7. Partial CDR3 DNA: TGCAGTGCTAGAGCGACAGGGGGCCTGGCGCAGCCC. This translates into CSARATGGLAQP. The whole CDR3 sequence reads CSARATGGLAQPQHF.

Comment on this clone: The read terminates 3 residues ahead of where the CDR3 ends, so the germline J gene completes it. J is TRBJ2-2 and V is TRBV5-6, with no clear D. V lost 0 bases to trimming and J lost 6 bases, with 9 bases between them. The CDR3 sequence is 14 residues long. Germline V gene data show CDR1 as SGHDT and CDR2 as YYEEEE. The sequenced CDR3 bases are TGTGCCAGCAGCTTGGATACTTTGTCCGGGGAG. Encoded protein: CASSLDTLSGE. The whole CDR3 protein is CASSLDTLSGELFF.

Remarks on this clone: Read sequence stops 3 residues before the CDR3 end, and the germline J gene provides the missing end. The chain combines TRBV18 with TRBJ1-4, with D possibly TRBD1 on 5 matching bases. Trimming cost V 4 bases and J 4 bases, with 10 bases left between them. This CDR3 contains 14 residues. Germline lookup yields CDR1 KGHSH and CDR2 LQKENI. The DNA read from the CDR3 is TGTGCCAGCTCACGGGACTCAATTAATGAAAAA. It is translated as CASSRDSINEK. The whole CDR3 protein is CASSRDSINEKLFF. Looking up the rest from reference TRBV18 and TRBJ1-4 gives the full variable domain: NAGVMQNPRHLVRRRGQEARLRCSPMKGHSHVYWYRQLPEEGLKFMVYLQKENIIDESGMPKERFSAEFPKEGPSILRIQQVVRGDSAAYFCASSRDSINEKLFFGSGTQLSVL.

Points on this clone: The read ends 3 residues shy of where the CDR3 ends; the end is completed using the germline J gene. The J gene is TRBJ2-7, the V gene TRBV10-3, with 7 nucleotides matching TRBD1. The CDR3 runs to 13 residues. J lost 3 bases, V lost 7 bases, and 6 bases had no gene match. Germline values: CDR1 ENHRY, CDR2 SYGVKD. The chain's CDR3 is CAITRDRLYEQYF. The covered CDR3 bases are TGTGCCATCACCAGGGACAGACTCTACGAG.

In the case of this clone: The CDR3 end falls 3 residues outside the read, so it is completed with the germline J gene. The chain recombines TRBV20-1 with TRBJ1-1, with D perhaps matching TRBD1 (5 bases). This CDR3 region has 14 residues. Per germline, CDR1 DFQATT and CDR2 SNEGSKA (reference sequence). The V gene lost 2 bases and the J gene lost 0 bases, with 10 bases spanning the gap. This chain's CDR3 is CSARKQVMNTEAFF. The sequenced part of the CDR3 DNA is TGCAGTGCTAGAAAACAGGTAATGAACACTGAA.

For this clone: The read halts 3 residues ahead of the CDR3 end, with the missing end drawn from the germline J gene. The V gene is TRBV11-2, the J gene TRBJ2-7, with D tentatively TRBD2 (7 bases). Germline V lookup: CDR1 SGHAT, CDR2 FQNNGV. The CDR3 has 14 amino acids. Between the trimmed V and J ends, which lost 3 bases and 2 bases, there was a span of 11 bases. Partial CDR3 DNA: TGTGCCAGCAGCTTGGGGGGGCGAACCTACGAG. Encoded protein: CASSLGGRTYE. The entire CDR3 reads CASSLGGRTYEQYF.

In the case of this clone: The read falls 3 residues short of the CDR3 end, and the missing part is taken from the germline J gene. This chain links TRBV12-3 or TRBV12-4 with TRBJ2-3; TRBD2 aligns across 15 bases. Losses at the gene ends were 5 bases for V and 8 bases for J; bases not matched to a gene: 5. There are 15 residues in the CDR3. The sequenced part of the CDR3 DNA is TGTGCCAGCAGTCCTGGGACTAGCGGGAGGTCTACG. Translating gives CASSPGTSGRST. The entire CDR3 is CASSPGTSGRSTQYF.

As to this clone: The read gets to within 3 residues of the CDR3 end, and the germline J gene fills in the rest. The rearrangement joins TRBV7-9 to TRBJ1-3, with D unresolved. There are 14 residues in the CDR3. V lost 3 bases and J 0 bases, leaving 6 bases between the germline ends. Germline V gene data show CDR1 as SEHNR and CDR2 as FQNEAQ (reference sequence). The covered CDR3 bases are TGTGCCAGCAGCTTCCCTATCTCTGGAAACACC. Residues: CASSFPISGNT. The complete CDR3 sequence is CASSFPISGNTIYF.

Points on this clone: With the read ending 3 residues before the CDR3 end, the germline J gene is used to fill in that end. J is TRBJ2-3 and V is TRBV30; no clear D. Germline lookup yields CDR1 GTSNPN and CDR2 SVGIG (reference sequence). V was clipped by 0 bases and J by 4 bases, with 17 bases between them. CDR3 length equals 16 residues. The CDR3 reads CAWSVFEASSADTQYF. Incomplete CDR3 DNA: TGTGCCTGGAGTGTATTTGAGGCATCTAGTGCAGATACG.

Note on this clone: The read finishes 3 residues shy of the CDR3 end, and the germline J gene is used to complete it. The chain uses TRBV5-4 and TRBJ1-1; D is unresolved. The ends were cut back, 4 bases at V and 1 base at J, with 8 bases in the middle. This CDR3 has 13 residues. Germline loops: CDR1 SGHNT, CDR2 YYREEE (reference sequence). CDR3 bases read: TGTGCCAGCAGCGAAGCTACGAACACTGAA. It specifies CASSEATNTE. The entire CDR3 sequence reads CASSEATNTEAFF. The variable domain in full, with the rest retrieved from reference TRBV5-4 and TRBJ1-1, is ETGVTQSPTHLIKTRGQQVTLRCSSQSGHNTVSWYQQALGQGPQFIFQYYREEENGRGNFPPRFSGLQFPNYSSELNVNALELDDSALYLCASSEATNTEAFFGQGTRLTVV.

Comments on this clone: From the germline J gene comes the end of the CDR3, since the read stops 3 residues before it. The rearrangement uses TRBV20-1 and TRBJ2-1; 10 nucleotides align to TRBD2. CDR3 length equals 16 residues. Germline V lookup: CDR1 DFQATT, CDR2 SNEGSKA (reference sequence). V dropped 6 bases and J dropped 4; count of bases not matched to a gene: 12. The CDR3 region is CSASDLAGDRYNEQFF. Partial CDR3 DNA: TGCAGTGCAAGCGATCTAGCGGGGGACCGATACAATGAG.

As regards this clone: The CDR3 end is not reached by the read, which stops 3 residues before it; the germline J gene fills it in. The chain joins TRBV5-4 to TRBJ2-7, with D maybe TRBD1 (5 bases). Per the germline V gene, CDR1 is SGHNT and CDR2 is YYREEE (reference sequence). The CDR3 has 12 amino acids. Trimming pared 4 bases from V and 5 bases from J, leaving 10 bases between. The CDR3 sequence: CASSPGFNEQYF. The CDR3 DNA, read in part, is TGTGCCAGCAGCCCAGGGTTTAACGAG.

On this clone: Germline and junction disagree at one end, which may indicate a read error. The CDR3 protein is CASSPGTSGGVDTGELFF. The part of the CDR3 DNA that was read is TGCGCCAGCAGCCCCGGGACTAGCGGGGGGGTGGACACCGGGGAG. The chain uses TRBV4-2 and TRBJ2-2, with 16 bases matching TRBD2. The CDR3 extends 3 residues past the end of the read, so its final part is completed from the germline J gene. The CDR3 has 18 residues. The germline V gene has CDR1 LGHNA and CDR2 YNFKEQ.

With respect to this clone: The sequence runs out 3 residues before the end of the CDR3; the remainder is reconstructed from the germline J gene. The chain couples TRBV7-2 to TRBJ1-1, with D possibly matching TRBD1 (5 bases). This CDR3 comprises 13 residues. Germline lookup yields CDR1 SGHTA and CDR2 FQGNSA. The ends were cut back, 4 bases at V and 0 bases at J, with 6 bases in the middle. CDR3 protein: CASSSTVNTEAFF. CDR3 DNA (partial): TGTGCCAGCAGCTCGACAGTGAACACTGAA.

Regarding this clone: Sequencing ends 3 residues short of the CDR3 end; the germline J gene provides the rest. The chain combines TRBV20-1 with TRBJ1-2; TRBD1 aligns across 9 bases. Germline CDR1 reads DFQATT; CDR2 reads SNEGSKA (reference sequence). The CDR3 totals 14 residues. The junction had 2 bases not matched to a gene; V was cut back by 0 bases and J by 3 bases. The CDR3 bases that were read are TGCAGTGCTAGAGACGGACAGGGGTACTATGGC. Protein: CSARDGQGYYG. The CDR3 in its entirety is CSARDGQGYYGYTF.

About this clone: Mismatch with germline at one junction end may stem from a read error. The read falls 3 residues short of the CDR3 end, and the missing part is taken from the germline J gene. This chain links TRBV4-2 with TRBJ2-3; TRBD2 agrees at 10 bases. The germline V gene encodes CDR1 LGHNA and CDR2 YNFKEQ. The CDR3 spans 17 residues. The CDR3 here is CASSQDRLAGGTDTQYF. The sequenced part of the CDR3 DNA is TGCGCCAGCAGCCAAGATCGGCTAGCGGGAGGCACAGATACG.

Comments on this clone: The missing CDR3 end, 3 residues past where the read stops, is filled in from the germline J gene. The chain carries TRBV19 and TRBJ2-1; TRBD1 is a possible D gene (6 bases). V lost 10 bases to trimming and J lost 4 bases, with 11 bases between them. There are 12 residues in the CDR3. Per the germline V gene, CDR1 is LNHDA and CDR2 is SQIVND (reference sequence). The CDR3 region is CATGQRYNEQFF. CDR3 bases read: TGTGCCACAGGACAGCGTTACAATGAG.

Points on this clone: From the germline J gene comes the end of the CDR3, since the read stops 3 residues before it. V and J are TRBV5-4 and TRBJ1-4, with TRBD1 matching 9 bases. V lost 4 bases and J lost 4; bases outside the gene matches: 5. CDR1 and CDR2 from the germline V gene are SGHNT and YYREEE (reference sequence). The CDR3 consists of 15 residues. Incomplete CDR3 DNA: TGTGCCAGCAGCGTGGGACAGGGCCTTAATGAAAAA. It yields the protein CASSVGQGLNEK. Given in full, the CDR3 is CASSVGQGLNEKLFF.

For this clone: The read ends 3 residues early relative to the CDR3; the germline J gene fills the gap. The V call is TRBV7-9, the J call TRBJ1-2; tentative D call: TRBD1 (5 bases). The CDR3 consists of 14 residues. Looked up from germline, CDR1 is SEHNR and CDR2 is FQNEAQ (reference sequence). The DNA read from the CDR3 is TGTGCCAGCAGCTTTCAGGGTAGTAAGGAAGGC. Protein: CASSFQGSKEG. The whole CDR3 region reads CASSFQGSKEGYTF.

Notes on this clone: Read data end 3 residues before the CDR3 end; the end is taken from the germline J gene. V usage is TRBV12-3 or TRBV12-4 and J usage is TRBJ1-2; 8 bases match TRBD1. V shed 8 bases, J shed 2 bases, and the junction held 4 bases outside the gene matches. The CDR3 totals 13 residues. CDR3 bases read: TGTGCCAGCTCCACAGGGGGGAACTATGGC. Translated, it gives CASSTGGNYG. The whole CDR3 sequence is CASSTGGNYGYTF.

To note about this clone: The read stops 3 residues short of the end of the CDR3; the missing end is completed from the germline J gene. This rearrangement joins TRBV7-9 to TRBJ1-1, with a weak D call TRBD1 (5 bases). This CDR3 spans 12 amino acids. The germline gives CDR1 SEHNR, CDR2 FQNEAQ (reference sequence). The CDR3 bases that were read are TGTGCCAGCAGCCAGGGATGGATGGAA. This encodes CASSQGWME. The entire CDR3 sequence reads CASSQGWMEAFF.

Regarding this clone: The sequence runs out 3 residues before the end of the CDR3; the remainder is reconstructed from the germline J gene. The chain links TRBV5-5 to TRBJ1-2; TRBD1 aligns across 7 bases. The junction had 6 bases not matched to a gene; V was cut back by 0 bases and J by 4 bases. The CDR3 has 15 amino acids. CDR1 SGHKS and CDR2 YYEKEE come from the germline V gene (reference sequence). CDR3 residues: CASSLAGTAPYGYTF. The CDR3 bases that were read are TGTGCCAGCAGCTTGGCCGGGACAGCCCCCTATGGC.